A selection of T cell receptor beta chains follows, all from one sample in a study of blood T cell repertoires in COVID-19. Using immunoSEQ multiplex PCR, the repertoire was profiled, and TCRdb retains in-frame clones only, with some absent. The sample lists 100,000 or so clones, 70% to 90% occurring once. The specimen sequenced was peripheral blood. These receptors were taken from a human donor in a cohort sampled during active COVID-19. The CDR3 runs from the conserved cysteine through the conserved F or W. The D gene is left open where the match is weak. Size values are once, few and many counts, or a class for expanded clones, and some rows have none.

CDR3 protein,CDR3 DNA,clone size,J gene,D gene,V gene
CSASNFRTGDNQPQHF,TGCAGTGCTAGTAATTTCCGGACAGGGGACAATCAGCCCCAGCATTTT,-,TRBJ1-5,TRBD1,TRBV20-1
CATPGGKAGGNEQFF,TGCGCCACCCCGGGAGGGAAAGCGGGGGGGAATGAGCAGTTCTTC,-,TRBJ2-1,TRBD2,TRBV5-1
CASSLAHTSGPTYEQYF,TGTGCCAGCAGCTTAGCGCACACTAGCGGGCCGACCTACGAGCAGTACTTC,-,TRBJ2-7,TRBD2,TRBV7-2
CASRKRRDREGETKDYGYTF,TGCGCCAGCAGAAAACGCCGGGACAGGGAGGGAGAGACGAAAGACTATGGCTACACCTTC,-,TRBJ1-2,TRBD1,TRBV5-1
CASSLSGGTFNYNEQFF,TGTGCCAGCAGCTTATCCGGGGGGACATTCAACTACAATGAGCAGTTCTTC,-,TRBJ2-1,-,TRBV9
CASSSPSRHEQYF,TGTGCCAGCAGTTCACCCTCCAGACATGAGCAGTACTTC,-,TRBJ2-7,-,TRBV12-3/TRBV12-4
CSASSGLSNQPQHF,TGCAGTGCTAGTTCCGGACTTAGCAATCAGCCCCAGCATTTT,once,TRBJ1-5,-,TRBV20-1
CATSRVSGPGGNQPQHF,TGTGCCACCAGCAGAGTGTCCGGTCCCGGAGGCAATCAGCCCCAGCATTTT,-,TRBJ1-5,-,TRBV15
CASRALGVNSPLHF,TGTGCCAGCAGGGCCTTAGGGGTAAATTCACCCCTCCACTTT,-,TRBJ1-6,-,TRBV25-1
CASSENPGGQETQYF,TGCGCCAGCAGTGAGAACCCAGGGGGCCAAGAGACCCAGTACTTC,few,TRBJ2-5,TRBD1,TRBV10-1
CASSINQVTPYEQYF,TGTGCCAGTAGTATCAATCAGGTAACTCCCTACGAGCAGTACTTC,-,TRBJ2-7,-,TRBV19
CASSPDGTGLYEQYF,TGTGCCAGCAGCCCGGACGGGACAGGACTCTACGAGCAGTACTTC,-,TRBJ2-7,TRBD1,TRBV11-2
CASSESDRGTGELFF,TGCGCCAGCAGTGAGTCGGACAGGGGCACCGGGGAGCTGTTTTTT,once,TRBJ2-2,TRBD1,TRBV10-1
CASGGHYEQYF,TGTGCCAGCGGGGGCCACTACGAGCAGTACTTC,-,TRBJ2-7,-,TRBV7-2
CASSSDRGLNEQYF,TGTGCCAGCAGCTCGGACAGGGGGCTTAACGAGCAGTACTTC,-,TRBJ2-7,TRBD1,TRBV7-9
CASSYSAVSGNTIYF,TGTGCCAGCAGTTACTCGGCAGTCTCTGGAAACACCATATATTTT,once,TRBJ1-3,-,TRBV6-5
CASSTGGSGNTIYF,TGTGCCAGCAGCACAGGGGGTAGTGGAAACACCATATATTTT,-,TRBJ1-3,TRBD1,TRBV6-5
CASSLEGNRASYEQYF,TGCGCCAGCAGCTTGGAAGGGAACAGGGCTTCCTACGAGCAGTACTTC,-,TRBJ2-7,-,TRBV5-1
CASSTSGGPDNEQFF,TGTGCCAGCTCGACGAGCGGGGGTCCCGACAATGAGCAGTTCTTC,-,TRBJ2-1,TRBD2,TRBV18
CASSPPKAGGQETQYF,TGTGCCAGCAGCCCCCCCAAAGCGGGGGGACAAGAGACCCAGTACTTC,-,TRBJ2-5,TRBD2,TRBV3-1/TRBV3-2
CASSMSGTGGIQYF,TGTGCCAGTAGTATGTCAGGGACGGGAGGCATTCAGTACTTC,-,TRBJ2-4,TRBD2,TRBV19
CASNTGGNQPRHF,TGTGCCAGCAACACAGGGGGCAATCAGCCCCGGCATTTT,-,TRBJ1-5,TRBD1,TRBV12-3/TRBV12-4
CATSRGGGFLGYGYTF,TGTGCCACCAGCAGAGGGGGGGGGTTTCTTGGATATGGCTACACCTTC,-,TRBJ1-2,-,TRBV15
CASAQADYYEQYF,TGTGCCAGCGCGCAGGCGGACTACTACGAGCAGTACTTC,-,TRBJ2-7,-,TRBV18
CASSLRRDSPLHF,TGCGCCAGCAGCTTGCGGCGGGATTCACCCCTCCACTTT,-,TRBJ1-6,-,TRBV5-1
CGRTVFTGELFF,TGTGGACGGACAGTCTTCACCGGGGAGCTGTTTTTT,-,TRBJ2-2,-,TRBV10-3
CASCPDQGSRYTF,TGTGCCAGCTGCCCAGATCAGGGGAGCCGCTACACCTTC,-,TRBJ1-2,-,TRBV18
CASSLTAVNTEAFF,TGTGCCAGCAGCTTGACAGCCGTGAACACTGAAGCTTTCTTT,-,TRBJ1-1,-,TRBV7-9
CASTLGKTGTYEQYF,TGTGCCAGCACTCTCGGAAAGACAGGGACATACGAGCAGTACTTC,-,TRBJ2-7,TRBD1,TRBV2
CASSPMGGEQYF,TGTGCCAGCAGTCCGATGGGGGGCGAGCAGTACTTC,few,TRBJ2-7,-,TRBV6-6
CASSDPLAGGPYNEQFF,TGCGCCAGCAGTGACCCCTTAGCGGGAGGGCCGTACAATGAGCAGTTCTTC,-,TRBJ2-1,TRBD2,TRBV10-1
CASSLDLGRGTDTQYF,TGTGCCAGCAGCTTAGATTTGGGCAGGGGTACAGATACGCAGTATTTT,-,TRBJ2-3,-,TRBV11-2